The sequence of this TCR beta chain was determined in a study of blood T cells in healthy people across ages. The V and J ends lost 0 bases and 4 bases, in that order; junction bases with no gene match: 2. In germline, CDR1 is SQVTM, CDR2 ANQGSEA. This CDR3 has 15 amino acids. Ten or more counts support this clonotype. Alongside a J-beta primer mix, a sample-barcoded 5' primer served in a second PCR lasting roughly 6 to 11 cycles. TCRdb fed the 5' RACE reads into MiXCR, producing one record per CDR3 protein. In the table there are some 890,000 distinct CDR3 sequences, about 29% of which are singletons. The sample also formed part of further work on T cells of mothers and their children.

This rearrangement joins TRBV29-1 to TRBJ2-6; 8 nucleotides match TRBD1. The receptor's source is a woman aged 40-49 years in good health. Sequencing was carried out using blood. The CDR3 region has the DNA TGCAGCGTTGAAGACAGGGGGCCGGGGGCCAACGTCCTGACTTTC. Translation gives CSVEDRGPGANVLTF.